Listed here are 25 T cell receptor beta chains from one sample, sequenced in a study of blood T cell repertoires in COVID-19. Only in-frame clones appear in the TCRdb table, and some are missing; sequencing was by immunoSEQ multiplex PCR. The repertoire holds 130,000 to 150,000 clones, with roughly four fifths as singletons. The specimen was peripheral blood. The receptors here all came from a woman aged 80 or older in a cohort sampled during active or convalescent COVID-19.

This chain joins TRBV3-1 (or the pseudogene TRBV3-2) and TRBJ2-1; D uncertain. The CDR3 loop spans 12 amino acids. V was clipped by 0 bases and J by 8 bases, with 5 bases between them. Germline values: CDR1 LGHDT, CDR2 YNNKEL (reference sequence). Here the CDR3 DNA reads TGTGCCAGCAGCCAAGATTTATATGAGCAGTTCTTC. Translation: CASSQDLYEQFF.

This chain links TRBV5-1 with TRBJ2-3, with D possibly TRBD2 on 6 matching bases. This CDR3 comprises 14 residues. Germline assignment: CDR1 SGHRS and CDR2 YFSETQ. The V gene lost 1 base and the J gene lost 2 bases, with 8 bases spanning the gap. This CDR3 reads CASSLRGNTDTQYF. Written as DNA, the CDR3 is TGCGCCAGCAGCTTGCGGGGGAACACAGATACGCAGTATTTT.

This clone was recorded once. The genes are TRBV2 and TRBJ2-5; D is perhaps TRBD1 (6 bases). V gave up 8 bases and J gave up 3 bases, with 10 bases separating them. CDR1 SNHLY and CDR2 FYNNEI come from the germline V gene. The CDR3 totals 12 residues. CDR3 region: CASVEGEETQYF. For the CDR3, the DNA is TGTGCCAGCGTCGAGGGGGAAGAGACCCAGTACTTC.

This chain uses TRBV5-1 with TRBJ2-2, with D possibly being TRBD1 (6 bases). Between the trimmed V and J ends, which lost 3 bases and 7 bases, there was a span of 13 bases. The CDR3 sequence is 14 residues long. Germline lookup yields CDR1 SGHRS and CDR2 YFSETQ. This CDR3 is CASSSRDTSGELFF. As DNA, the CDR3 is TGCGCCAGCAGCTCCCGGGACACAAGCGGGGAGCTGTTTTTT.

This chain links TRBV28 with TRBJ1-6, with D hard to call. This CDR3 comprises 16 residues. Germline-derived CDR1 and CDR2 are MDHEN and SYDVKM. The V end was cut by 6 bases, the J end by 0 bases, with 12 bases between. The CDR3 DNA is TGTGCCAGCAGAGCGGAAGGGAGCTCCTATAATTCACCCCTCCACTTT. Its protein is CASRAEGSSYNSPLHF.

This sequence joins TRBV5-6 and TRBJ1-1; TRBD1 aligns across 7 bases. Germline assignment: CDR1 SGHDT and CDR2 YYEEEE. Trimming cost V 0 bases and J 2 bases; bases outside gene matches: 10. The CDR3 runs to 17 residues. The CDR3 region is CASSLVNRGTDNTEAFF. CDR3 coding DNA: TGTGCCAGCAGCTTGGTGAATAGAGGGACAGATAACACTGAAGCTTTCTTT.

The CDR3 is CASSFGSAVVYGYTF. In nucleotides, the CDR3 is TGTGCCAGCAGCTTCGGGAGTGCAGTTGTCTATGGCTACACCTTC. V gene TRBV7-2 combines with J gene TRBJ1-2; D not resolved. Per germline, CDR1 SGHTA and CDR2 FQGNSA. The V end was cut by 3 bases, the J end by 4 bases, with 15 bases between. This CDR3 has 15 amino acids.

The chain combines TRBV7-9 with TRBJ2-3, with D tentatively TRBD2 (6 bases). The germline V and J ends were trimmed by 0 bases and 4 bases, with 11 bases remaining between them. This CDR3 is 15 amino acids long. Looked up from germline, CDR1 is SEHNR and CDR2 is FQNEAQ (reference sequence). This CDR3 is CASSLAQGGADTQYF. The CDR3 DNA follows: TGTGCCAGCAGCTTAGCGCAAGGAGGGGCAGATACGCAGTATTTT.

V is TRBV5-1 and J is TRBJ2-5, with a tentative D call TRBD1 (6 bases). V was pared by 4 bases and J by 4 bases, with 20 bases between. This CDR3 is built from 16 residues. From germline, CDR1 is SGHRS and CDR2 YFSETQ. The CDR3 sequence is CASSTPGLVRGETQYF. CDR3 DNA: TGCGCCAGCAGCACCCCCGGGTTAGTCAGGGGAGAGACCCAGTACTTC. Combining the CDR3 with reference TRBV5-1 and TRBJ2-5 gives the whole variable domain KAGVTQTPRYLIKTRGQQVTLSCSPISGHRSVSWYQQTPGQGLQFLFEYFSETQRNKGNFPGRFSGRQFSNSRSEMNVSTLELGDSALYLCASSTPGLVRGETQYFGPGTRLLVL.

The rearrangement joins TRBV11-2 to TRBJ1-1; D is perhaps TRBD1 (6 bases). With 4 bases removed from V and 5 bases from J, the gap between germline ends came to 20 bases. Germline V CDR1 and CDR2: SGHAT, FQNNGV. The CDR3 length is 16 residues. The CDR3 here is CASSSWGGGTRTEAFF. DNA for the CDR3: TGTGCCAGCAGCTCCTGGGGAGGGGGGACGAGAACTGAAGCTTTCTTT.

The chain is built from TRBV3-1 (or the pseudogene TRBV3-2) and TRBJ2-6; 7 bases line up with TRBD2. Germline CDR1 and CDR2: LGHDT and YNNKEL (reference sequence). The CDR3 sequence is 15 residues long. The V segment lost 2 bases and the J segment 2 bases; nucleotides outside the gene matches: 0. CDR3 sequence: CASSQRGAGANVLTF. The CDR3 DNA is TGTGCCAGCAGCCAACGGGGGGCTGGGGCCAACGTCCTGACTTTC.

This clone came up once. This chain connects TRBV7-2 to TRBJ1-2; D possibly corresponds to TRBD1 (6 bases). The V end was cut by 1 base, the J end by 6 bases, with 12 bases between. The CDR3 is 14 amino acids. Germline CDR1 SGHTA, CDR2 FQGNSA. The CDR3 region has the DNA TGTGCCAGCAGCTTAGAGGGCAGGGGAGATGGCTACACCTTC. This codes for CASSLEGRGDGYTF.

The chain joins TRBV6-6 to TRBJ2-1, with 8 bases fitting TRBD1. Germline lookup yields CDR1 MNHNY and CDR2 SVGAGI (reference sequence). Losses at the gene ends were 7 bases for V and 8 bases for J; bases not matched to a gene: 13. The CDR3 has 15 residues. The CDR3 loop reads CASTDRGQGTDEQFF. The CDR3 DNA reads TGTGCCAGCACGGACCGAGGACAGGGAACTGATGAGCAGTTCTTC.

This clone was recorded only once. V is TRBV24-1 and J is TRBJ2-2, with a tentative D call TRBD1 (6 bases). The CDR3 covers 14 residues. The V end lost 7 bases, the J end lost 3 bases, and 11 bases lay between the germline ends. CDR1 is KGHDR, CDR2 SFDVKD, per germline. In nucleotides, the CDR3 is TGTGCCACCAGCTGGGGGCCAGACACCGGGGAGCTGTTTTTT. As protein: CATSWGPDTGELFF.

CDR3 loop: CASSQAGQSSEAFF. The CDR3 coding sequence is TGTGCCAGCAGCCAAGCCGGACAGAGCAGTGAAGCTTTCTTT. This chain links TRBV3-1 (or the pseudogene TRBV3-2) with TRBJ1-1, with a possible D match to TRBD1 (6 bases). Per germline, CDR1 LGHDT and CDR2 YNNKEL (reference sequence). V lost 1 base and J lost 7, with 13 bases in between. The CDR3 is made up of 14 amino acids.

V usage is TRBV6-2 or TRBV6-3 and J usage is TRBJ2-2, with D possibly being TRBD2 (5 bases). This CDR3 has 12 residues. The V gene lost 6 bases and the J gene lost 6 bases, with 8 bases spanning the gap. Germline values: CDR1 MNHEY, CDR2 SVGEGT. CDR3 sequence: CASSEGSGELFF. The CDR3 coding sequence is TGTGCCAGCAGCGAGGGCTCCGGGGAGCTGTTTTTT.

The CDR3 region is CSVLSPDTQYF. Written as DNA, the CDR3 is TGCAGCGTTTTATCCCCAGATACGCAGTATTTT. V and J are TRBV29-1 and TRBJ2-3; D is uncertain. This CDR3 is 11 amino acids long. Between the trimmed V and J ends, which lost 5 bases and 4 bases, there was a span of 7 bases. Germline lookup yields CDR1 SQVTM and CDR2 ANQGSEA.

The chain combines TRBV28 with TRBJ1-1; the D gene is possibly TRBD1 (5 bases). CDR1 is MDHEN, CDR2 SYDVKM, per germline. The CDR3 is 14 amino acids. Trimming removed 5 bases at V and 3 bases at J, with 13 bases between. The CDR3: CASSRRGRDTEAFF. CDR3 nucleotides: TGTGCCAGCAGTAGGAGGGGCAGGGACACTGAAGCTTTCTTT. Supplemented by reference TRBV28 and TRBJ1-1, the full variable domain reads DVKVTQSSRYLVKRTGEKVFLECVQDMDHENMFWYRQDPGLGLRLIYFSYDVKMKEKGDIPEGYSVSREKKERFSLILESASTNQTSMYLCASSRRGRDTEAFFGQGTRLTVV.

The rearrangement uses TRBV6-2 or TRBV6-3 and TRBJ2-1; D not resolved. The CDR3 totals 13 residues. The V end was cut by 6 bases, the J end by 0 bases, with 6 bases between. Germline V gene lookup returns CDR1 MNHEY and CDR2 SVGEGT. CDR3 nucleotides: TGTGCCAGCAGCTCAGTCTCCTACAATGAGCAGTTCTTC. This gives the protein CASSSVSYNEQFF.

In DNA, the CDR3 is TGCAGTGCTAACCGGGGGGAGACCCAGTACTTC. This encodes CSANRGETQYF. The chain joins TRBV20-1 to TRBJ2-5; a possible D gene is TRBD2 (6 bases). This CDR3 is 11 amino acids long. The V and J ends lost 4 bases and 5 bases respectively, with 8 bases between them. Germline V gene sequence: CDR1 DFQATT, CDR2 SNEGSKA (reference sequence).

The CDR3 DNA reads TGTGCCACCAGTGCCGACAGGGACGGCTACACCTTC. It specifies CATSADRDGYTF. The chain carries TRBV24-1 and TRBJ1-2; 7 nucleotides agree with TRBD1. The germline gives CDR1 KGHDR, CDR2 SFDVKD. The trim removed 5 bases at V and 8 bases at J, leaving 4 bases unmatched. CDR3 length: 12 residues.

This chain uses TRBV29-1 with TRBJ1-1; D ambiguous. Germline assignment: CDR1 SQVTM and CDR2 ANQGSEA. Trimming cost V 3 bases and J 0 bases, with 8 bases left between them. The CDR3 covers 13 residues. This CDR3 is CSVEETVNTEAFF. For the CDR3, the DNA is TGCAGCGTTGAGGAGACGGTGAACACTGAAGCTTTCTTT.

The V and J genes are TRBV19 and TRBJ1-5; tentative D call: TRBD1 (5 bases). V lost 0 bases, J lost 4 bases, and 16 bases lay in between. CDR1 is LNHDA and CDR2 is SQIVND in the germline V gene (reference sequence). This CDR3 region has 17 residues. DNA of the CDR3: TGTGCCAGTAGTATAGACAGGTCAGGGCCTTTTAATCAGCCCCAGCATTTT. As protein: CASSIDRSGPFNQPQHF.

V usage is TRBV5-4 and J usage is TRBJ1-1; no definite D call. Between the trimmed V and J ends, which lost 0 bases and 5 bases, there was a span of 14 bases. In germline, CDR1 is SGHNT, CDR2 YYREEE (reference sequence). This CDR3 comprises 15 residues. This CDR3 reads CASSLAAQKATEAFF. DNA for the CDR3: TGTGCCAGCAGCTTGGCGGCACAGAAGGCAACTGAAGCTTTCTTT. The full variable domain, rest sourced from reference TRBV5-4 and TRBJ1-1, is ETGVTQSPTHLIKTRGQQVTLRCSSQSGHNTVSWYQQALGQGPQFIFQYYREEENGRGNFPPRFSGLQFPNYSSELNVNALELDDSALYLCASSLAAQKATEAFFGQGTRLTVV.

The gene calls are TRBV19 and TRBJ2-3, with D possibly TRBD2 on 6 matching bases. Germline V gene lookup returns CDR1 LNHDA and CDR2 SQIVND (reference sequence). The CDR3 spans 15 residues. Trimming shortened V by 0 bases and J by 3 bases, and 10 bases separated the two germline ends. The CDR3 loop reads CASSIELARTDTQYF. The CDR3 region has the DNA TGTGCCAGTAGTATAGAACTAGCCAGGACAGATACGCAGTATTTT.